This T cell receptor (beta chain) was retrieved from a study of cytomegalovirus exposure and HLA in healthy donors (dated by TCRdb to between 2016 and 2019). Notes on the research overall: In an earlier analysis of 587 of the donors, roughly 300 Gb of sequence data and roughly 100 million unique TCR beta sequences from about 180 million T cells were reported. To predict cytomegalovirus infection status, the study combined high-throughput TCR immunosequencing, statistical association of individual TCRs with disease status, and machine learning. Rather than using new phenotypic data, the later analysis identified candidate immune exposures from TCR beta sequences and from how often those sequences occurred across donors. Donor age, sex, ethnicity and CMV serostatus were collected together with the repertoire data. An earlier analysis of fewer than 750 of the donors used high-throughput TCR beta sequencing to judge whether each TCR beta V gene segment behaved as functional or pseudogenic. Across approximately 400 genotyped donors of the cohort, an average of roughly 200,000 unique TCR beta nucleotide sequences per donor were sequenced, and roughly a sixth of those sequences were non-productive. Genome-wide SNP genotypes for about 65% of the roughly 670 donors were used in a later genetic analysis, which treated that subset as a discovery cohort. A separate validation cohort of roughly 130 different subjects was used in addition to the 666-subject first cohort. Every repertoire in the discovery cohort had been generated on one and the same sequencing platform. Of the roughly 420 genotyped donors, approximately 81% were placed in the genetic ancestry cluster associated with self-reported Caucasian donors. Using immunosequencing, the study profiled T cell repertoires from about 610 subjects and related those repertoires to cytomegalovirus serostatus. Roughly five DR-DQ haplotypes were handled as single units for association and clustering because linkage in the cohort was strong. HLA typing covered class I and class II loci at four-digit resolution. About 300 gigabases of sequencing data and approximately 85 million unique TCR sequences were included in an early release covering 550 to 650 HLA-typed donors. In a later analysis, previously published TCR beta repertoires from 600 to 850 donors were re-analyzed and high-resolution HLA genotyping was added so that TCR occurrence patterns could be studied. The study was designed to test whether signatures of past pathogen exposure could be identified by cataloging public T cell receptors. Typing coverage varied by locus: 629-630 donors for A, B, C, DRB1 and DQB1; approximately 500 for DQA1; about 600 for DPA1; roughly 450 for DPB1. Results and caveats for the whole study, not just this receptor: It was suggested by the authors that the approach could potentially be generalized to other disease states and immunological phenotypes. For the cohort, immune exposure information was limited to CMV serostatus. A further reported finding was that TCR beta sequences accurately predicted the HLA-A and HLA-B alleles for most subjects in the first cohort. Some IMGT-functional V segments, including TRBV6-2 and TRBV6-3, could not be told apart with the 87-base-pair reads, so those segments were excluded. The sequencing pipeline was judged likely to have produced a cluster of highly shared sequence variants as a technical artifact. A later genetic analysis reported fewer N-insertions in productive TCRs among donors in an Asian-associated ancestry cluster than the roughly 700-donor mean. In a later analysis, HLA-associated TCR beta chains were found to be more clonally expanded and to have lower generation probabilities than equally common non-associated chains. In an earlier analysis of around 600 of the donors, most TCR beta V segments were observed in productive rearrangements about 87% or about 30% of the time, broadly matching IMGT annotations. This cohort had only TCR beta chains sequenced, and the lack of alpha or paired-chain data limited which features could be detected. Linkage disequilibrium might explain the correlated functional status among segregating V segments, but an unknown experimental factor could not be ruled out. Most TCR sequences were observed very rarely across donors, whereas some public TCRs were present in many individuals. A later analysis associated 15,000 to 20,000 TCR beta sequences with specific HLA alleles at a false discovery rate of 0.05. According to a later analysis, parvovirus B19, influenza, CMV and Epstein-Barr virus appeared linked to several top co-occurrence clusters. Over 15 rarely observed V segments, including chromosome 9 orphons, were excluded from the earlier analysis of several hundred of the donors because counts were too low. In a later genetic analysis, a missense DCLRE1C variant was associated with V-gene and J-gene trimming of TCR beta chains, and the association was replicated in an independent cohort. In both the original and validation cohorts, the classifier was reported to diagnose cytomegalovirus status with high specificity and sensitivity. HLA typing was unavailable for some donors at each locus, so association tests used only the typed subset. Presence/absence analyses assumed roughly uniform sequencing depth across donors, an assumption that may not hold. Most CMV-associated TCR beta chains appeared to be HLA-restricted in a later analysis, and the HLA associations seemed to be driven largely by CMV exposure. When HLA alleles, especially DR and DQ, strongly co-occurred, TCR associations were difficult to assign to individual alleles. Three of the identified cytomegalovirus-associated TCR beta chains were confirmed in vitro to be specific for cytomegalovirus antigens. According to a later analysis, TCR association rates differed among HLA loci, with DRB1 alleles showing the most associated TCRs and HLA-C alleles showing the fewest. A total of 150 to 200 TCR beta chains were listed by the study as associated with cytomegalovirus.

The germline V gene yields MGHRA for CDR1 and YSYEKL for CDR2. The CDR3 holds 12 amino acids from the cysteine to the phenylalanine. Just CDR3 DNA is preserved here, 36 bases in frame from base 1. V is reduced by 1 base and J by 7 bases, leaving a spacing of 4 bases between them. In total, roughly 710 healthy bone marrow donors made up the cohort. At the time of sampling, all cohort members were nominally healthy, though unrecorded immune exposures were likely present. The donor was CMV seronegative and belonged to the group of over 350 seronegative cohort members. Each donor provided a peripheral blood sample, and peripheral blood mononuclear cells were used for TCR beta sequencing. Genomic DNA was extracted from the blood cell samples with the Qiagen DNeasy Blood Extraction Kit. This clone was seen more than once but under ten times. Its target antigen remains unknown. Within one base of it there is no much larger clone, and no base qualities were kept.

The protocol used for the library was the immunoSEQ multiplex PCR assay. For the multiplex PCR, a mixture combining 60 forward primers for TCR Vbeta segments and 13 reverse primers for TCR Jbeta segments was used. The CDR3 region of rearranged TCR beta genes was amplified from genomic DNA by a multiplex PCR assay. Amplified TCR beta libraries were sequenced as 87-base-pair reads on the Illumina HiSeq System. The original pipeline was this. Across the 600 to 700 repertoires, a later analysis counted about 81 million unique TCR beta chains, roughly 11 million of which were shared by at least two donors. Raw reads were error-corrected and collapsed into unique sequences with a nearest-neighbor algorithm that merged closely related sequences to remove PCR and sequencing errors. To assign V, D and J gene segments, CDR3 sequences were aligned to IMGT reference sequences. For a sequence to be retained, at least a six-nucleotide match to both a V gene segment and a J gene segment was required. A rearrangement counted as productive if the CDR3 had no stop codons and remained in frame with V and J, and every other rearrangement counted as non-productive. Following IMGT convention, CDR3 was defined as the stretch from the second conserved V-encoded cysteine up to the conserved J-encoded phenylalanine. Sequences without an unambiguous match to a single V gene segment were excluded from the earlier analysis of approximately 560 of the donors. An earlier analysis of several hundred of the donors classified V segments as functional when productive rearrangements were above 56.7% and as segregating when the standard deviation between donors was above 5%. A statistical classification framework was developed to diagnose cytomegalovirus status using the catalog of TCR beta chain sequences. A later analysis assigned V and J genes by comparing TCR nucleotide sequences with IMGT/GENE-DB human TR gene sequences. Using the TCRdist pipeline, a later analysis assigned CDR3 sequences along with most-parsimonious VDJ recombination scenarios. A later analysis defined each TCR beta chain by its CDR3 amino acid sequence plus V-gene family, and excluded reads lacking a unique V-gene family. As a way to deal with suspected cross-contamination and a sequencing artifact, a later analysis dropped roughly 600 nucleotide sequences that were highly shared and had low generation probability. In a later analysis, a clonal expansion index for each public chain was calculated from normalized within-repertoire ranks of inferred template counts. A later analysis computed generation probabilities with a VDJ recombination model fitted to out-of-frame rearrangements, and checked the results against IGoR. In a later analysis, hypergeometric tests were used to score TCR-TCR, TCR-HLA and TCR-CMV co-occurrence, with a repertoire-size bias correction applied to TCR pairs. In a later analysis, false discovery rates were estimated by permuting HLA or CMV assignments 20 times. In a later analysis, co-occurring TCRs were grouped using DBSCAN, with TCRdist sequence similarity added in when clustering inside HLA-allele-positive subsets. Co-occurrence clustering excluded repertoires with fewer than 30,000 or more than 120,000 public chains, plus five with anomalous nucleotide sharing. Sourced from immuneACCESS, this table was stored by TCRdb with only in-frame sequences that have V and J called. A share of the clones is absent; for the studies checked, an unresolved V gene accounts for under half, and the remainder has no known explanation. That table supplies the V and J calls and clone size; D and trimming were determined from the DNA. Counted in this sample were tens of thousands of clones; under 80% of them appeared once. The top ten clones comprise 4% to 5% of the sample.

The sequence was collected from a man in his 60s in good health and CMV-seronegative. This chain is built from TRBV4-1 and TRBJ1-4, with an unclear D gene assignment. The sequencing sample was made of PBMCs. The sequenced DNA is TGCGCCAGCAGCCAAGTAGTTGAAAAACTGTTTTTT. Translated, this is CASSQVVEKLFF.